Listed here are 16 T cell receptor beta chains from one sample, sequenced in a study of T cells in Graves' hyperthyroidism and ophthalmopathy. Amplified TCR beta CDR3 regions came from RNA transcripts. When the TCR CDR3 underwent first-round RT-PCR, the HTBI primer set was used. TCRdb re-derived calls from the multiplex PCR reads in MiXCR, one entry per CDR3 protein. In the table there are 620,000 or so distinct CDR3 sequences, about 14% of which are singletons. Sequences were obtained from blood. The receptor source for this set is a woman aged 45-65 years with Graves' ophthalmopathy.

This clonotype has a count of ten or more. The genes are TRBV28 and TRBJ1-1, with D unresolved. Deletions cut 3 bases from V and 4 bases from J, with 9 bases between. The V gene's germline CDR1 is MDHEN and CDR2 SYDVKM. The CDR3 is 13 amino acids. The CDR3 spells CASSLQRATEAFF. The CDR3 bases are TGTGCCAGCAGTTTGCAGAGGGCCACTGAAGCTTTCTTT.

This chain links TRBV28 with TRBJ2-4, with D perhaps being TRBD1 or TRBD2 (5 bases each). The germline V and J ends were trimmed by 6 bases and 5 bases, with 11 bases remaining between them. Germline V gene lookup returns CDR1 MDHEN and CDR2 SYDVKM. The CDR3 spans 13 residues. As DNA, the CDR3 is TGTGCCAGCAGGGTCTCGGGGCAAAACATTCAGTACTTC. Its translation is CASRVSGQNIQYF.

This clonotype occurred many times. V is TRBV12-3 or TRBV12-4 and J is TRBJ2-1, with a weak D call TRBD2 (5 bases). This CDR3 region has 14 residues. The V gene lost 7 bases and the J gene lost 9 bases, with 19 bases spanning the gap. The CDR3 sequence is CASNFRRGRSEQFF. Here the CDR3 DNA reads TGTGCCAGCAACTTTCGTCGAGGGAGAAGTGAGCAGTTCTTC.

This chain uses TRBV15 with TRBJ2-3, with unresolved D. Germline V gene sequence: CDR1 LNHNV, CDR2 YYDKDF (reference sequence). The V end was cut by 7 bases, the J end by 2 bases, with 7 bases between. CDR3 length equals 12 residues. The CDR3 protein is CATISTTDTQYF. CDR3 coding DNA: TGTGCCACCATATCGACCACAGATACGCAGTATTTT. The full variable domain, in which reference TRBV15 and TRBJ2-3 provide the parts outside the CDR3, is DAMVIQNPRYQVTQFGKPVTLSCSQTLNHNVMYWYQQKSSQAPKLLFHYYDKDFNNEADTPDNFQSRRPNTSFCFLDIRSPGLGDTAMYLCATISTTDTQYFGPGTRLTVL.

This clonotype was seen many times. The chain recombines TRBV19 with TRBJ2-5; 11 nucleotides align to TRBD2. Germline loops: CDR1 LNHDA, CDR2 SQIVND (reference sequence). With 5 bases clipped from V and 9 bases from J, the junction kept 8 bases outside the gene matches. The CDR3 is made up of 14 amino acids. In nucleotides, the CDR3 is TGTGCCAGTAGTGCCGGACTAGCGGGCGCTTCCCAGTACTTC. This gives the protein CASSAGLAGASQYF.

This clonotype has more than one count but fewer than ten. The chain employs TRBV19 and TRBJ2-1; D gene ambiguous. The ends were cut back, 7 bases at V and 4 bases at J, with 14 bases in the middle. The germline V gene encodes CDR1 LNHDA and CDR2 SQIVND (reference sequence). This CDR3 region has 14 residues. The CDR3 spells CASKGFIGYNEQFF. The CDR3 region has the DNA TGTGCCAGTAAGGGTTTTATCGGGTACAATGAGCAGTTCTTC. The variable domain in full, completed from reference TRBV19 and TRBJ2-1, reads DGGITQSPKYLFRKEGQNVTLSCEQNLNHDAMYWYRQDPGQGLRLIYYSQIVNDFQKGDIAEGYSVSREKKESFPLTVTSAQKNPTAFYLCASKGFIGYNEQFFGPGTRLTVL.

This clonotype was picked up many times. V is TRBV28 and J is TRBJ1-2; D may be TRBD1 (5 bases). Looked up from germline, CDR1 is MDHEN and CDR2 is SYDVKM. Trimming cost V 3 bases and J 5 bases, with 13 bases left between them. The CDR3 is 14 amino acids. CDR3 in DNA: TGTGCCAGCAGTTTCCCGGGGACGGCTTATGGCTACACCTTC. As protein: CASSFPGTAYGYTF.

This clonotype occurred many times. The chain is built from TRBV27 and TRBJ2-3; TRBD1 might be the D (6 bases). The CDR3 is 15 residues long. V gave up 5 bases and J gave up 0 bases, with 12 bases separating them. The germline V gene has CDR1 MNHEY and CDR2 SMNVEV (reference sequence). CDR3 DNA: TGTGCCAGCAGTCCCGGGACAAGCAGCACAGATACGCAGTATTTT. Protein sequence: CASSPGTSSTDTQYF.

This clonotype was counted a few times. Given a much more abundant clone one base away, this may be a read error. The V gene is TRBV7-9, the J gene TRBJ1-1; D may be TRBD1 (6 bases). This CDR3 has 15 amino acids. CDR1 is SEHNR, CDR2 FQNEAQ, per germline (reference sequence). V was cut by 0 bases and J by 10 bases, with 18 bases left in between. DNA of the CDR3: TGTGCCAGCAGCTTAGCCGGAGCGGGGACACCAGCAGCTTTCTTT. This translates into CASSLAGAGTPAAFF. Full variable domain (missing parts from reference TRBV7-9 and TRBJ1-1): DTGVSQNPRHKITKRGQNVTFRCDPISEHNRLYWYRQTLGQGPEFLTYFQNEAQLEKSRLLSDRFSAERPKGSFSTLEIQRTEQGDSAMYLCASSLAGAGTPAAFFGQGTRLTVV.

The chain recombines TRBV19 with TRBJ2-3, with D uncertain. The CDR3 covers 11 residues. Trimming took off 6 bases at V and 4 bases at J, with 5 bases between the two ends. Germline assignment: CDR1 LNHDA and CDR2 SQIVND (reference sequence). In nucleotides, the CDR3 is TGTGCCAGTAGGGGCGCAGATACGCAGTATTTT. It is translated as CASRGADTQYF.

This clonotype was picked up many times. The V gene is TRBV12-3 or TRBV12-4, the J gene TRBJ1-2; 8 nucleotides line up with TRBD1. The CDR3 length is 15 residues. V dropped 5 bases and J dropped 2; count of bases not matched to a gene: 7. The CDR3 protein is CASSPRPGGNYGYTF. The DNA for the CDR3 is TGTGCCAGCAGTCCCCGACCAGGGGGCAACTATGGCTACACCTTC.

As concerns this clonotype: Germline and junction disagree at one end, which may indicate a read error. The chain recombines TRBV11-3 with TRBJ2-1; 8 nucleotides agree with TRBD2. The V gene's germline CDR1 is SGHNT and CDR2 YENEEA. This CDR3 region has 18 residues. CDR3 loop: CAGSLDPGLAGRYNEQFF. Here the CDR3 DNA reads TGTGCCGGCAGCTTAGACCCGGGGCTAGCGGGCAGGTACAATGAGCAGTTCTTC.

V gene TRBV4-2 combines with J gene TRBJ1-1; D gene unclear. Germline-derived CDR1 and CDR2 are LGHNA and YNFKEQ. V was clipped by 0 bases and J by 5 bases, with 16 bases between them. The CDR3 is 16 amino acids. The CDR3 DNA follows: TGTGCCAGCAGCCAAGATCTAGGCCGGACGAGAACTGAAGCTTTCTTT. It translates to CASSQDLGRTRTEAFF.

This clonotype was recorded many times. DNA of the CDR3: TGTGCCAGCAGCCCGCGGGACAGCGTAAACTATGGCTACACCTTC. This encodes CASSPRDSVNYGYTF. The chain employs TRBV7-9 and TRBJ1-2; TRBD1 agrees at 7 bases. The CDR3 runs to 15 residues. The J segment lost 2 bases and the V segment lost 5 bases, leaving 8 bases of the junction unmatched. Germline V gives CDR1 SEHNR, CDR2 FQNEAQ (reference sequence). Full variable domain (outside the CDR3, taken from reference TRBV7-9 and TRBJ1-2): DTGVSQNPRHKITKRGQNVTFRCDPISEHNRLYWYRQTLGQGPEFLTYFQNEAQLEKSRLLSDRFSAERPKGSFSTLEIQRTEQGDSAMYLCASSPRDSVNYGYTFGSGTRLTVV.

The J gene is TRBJ2-4, the V gene TRBV12-3 or TRBV12-4, with no clear D. This CDR3 has 12 residues. Trimming removed 4 bases at V and 3 bases at J, with 4 bases between. Here the CDR3 reads CASSWGKNIQYF. The CDR3 nucleotides read TGTGCCAGCAGTTGGGGCAAAAACATTCAGTACTTC.

At least ten counts were recorded for this clonotype. J is TRBJ1-2 and V is TRBV11-2, with D perhaps TRBD1 (5 bases). Germline V gene data show CDR1 as SGHAT and CDR2 as FQNNGV. The V end was cut by 5 bases, the J end by 2 bases, with 9 bases between. The CDR3 totals 13 residues. The CDR3 sequence: CASSRGVNYGYTF. CDR3 DNA sequence: TGTGCCAGCAGCAGAGGGGTCAACTATGGCTACACCTTC.